The source of this T cell receptor beta chain is a study of tumor and adjacent non-tumor tissue in lung cancer. As for the study in general: Aged about 31 to 80 years, patients included about 11 men and a few women with stage I to III disease.

No cell sorting was done before RNA was extracted from the tissue. This non-tumor lung sample came from over 3 cm beyond the tumor edge. Newly diagnosed lung cancer patients had thoracic surgery in China, August–late 2014, without prior chemotherapy. Three rounds of nested PCR, following a modified ARM-PCR protocol, produced the TCRbeta library. TCRdb ran MiXCR on the multiplex PCR reads and lists one entry per CDR3 protein. The sample shows some 100,000 distinct CDR3 sequences, less than 85% of them seen only once. As to this clonotype: Its antigen is as yet unknown. The junction and the germline gene differ at one end; a read error may be behind it.

Germline V gene sequence: CDR1 SGHNT, CDR2 YYREEE (reference sequence). This CDR3 contains 12 residues. Study-level results: Compared with tumor, normal lung showed significantly lower TCR diversity.

This chain connects TRBV5-4 to TRBJ2-3; no definite D call. The receptor comes from a man between 60 and 75 years old with small cell lung cancer. Sample: distant non-tumor lung tissue. CDR3: CVSCLSQSTQYF. The CDR3 DNA is TGTGTCAGCTGCTTGTCCCAAAGTACGCAGTATTTT.